This entry features one T cell receptor (beta chain) sequence. The CDR3 sequence is 12 residues long. The germline V gene encodes CDR1 SGHAT and CDR2 FQNNGV. J gave up 13 bases and V 3 bases, and 5 bases lay outside the gene matches. These data originate in a study of T cell changes during pregnancy in multiple sclerosis. Here immunoSEQ multiplex PCR was the method, and the copy in TCRdb shows in-frame clones only, minus some. The sample lists under 55,000 clones, around 90% occurring once. This chain connects TRBV11-2 to TRBJ2-1; 8 nucleotides line up with TRBD1. Sequenced material: CD4+ T cells from peripheral blood mononuclear cells, taken after pregnancy. This TCR derives from a female donor in good health, enrolled as a control in a pregnancy study. The chain's CDR3 is CASSLDGTGQFF. As DNA, the CDR3 is TGTGCCAGCAGCTTGGACGGGACAGGTCAGTTCTTC. The full variable domain, in which reference TRBV11-2 and TRBJ2-1 provide the parts outside the CDR3, is EAGVAQSPRYKIIEKRQSVAFWCNPISGHATLYWYQQILGQGPKLLIQFQNNGVVDDSQLPKDRFSAERLKGVDSTLKIQPAKLEDSAVYLCASSLDGTGQFFGPGTRLTVL.